This T cell receptor beta chain was recorded in a study of T-cell reconstitution after alpha-beta-depleted transplantation in children. Study-level findings and limits: About two months after transplant, alpha-beta T cells reportedly came from several hundred expanded graft clones. The main origin of T-cell counts and diversity one year after transplant was newly produced T cells. In some patients, recipient T cells and intrathymic progenitors surviving conditioning explained high day-60 diversity.

Notes on this clonotype: The antigen is not known.

Unique molecular identifiers tagged the TCRbeta library. From the PCR reads, TCRdb called clonotypes with MiXCR, one entry per CDR3 protein. Found here are some 440,000 distinct CDR3 sequences, about 17% of them singletons; the top ten hold roughly 29%. The CDR3 covers 13 residues. Germline V gene lookup returns CDR1 SQVTM and CDR2 ANQGSEA. V shed 6 bases and J shed 4 bases, with 13 bases lying between them. The sequence was collected from a boy under two years old who had a stem cell transplant for Wiskott-Aldrich syndrome, so the T cells may come from the graft donor. This material consisted of PBMCs, mostly from graft donor cells, taken 360 days after TCRalphabeta/CD19-depleted stem cell transplant. The J gene is TRBJ2-1, the V gene TRBV29-1; D possibly corresponds to TRBD2 (5 bases). The CDR3 DNA reads TGCAGCGTGGAGATCGGGGTGTACAATGAGCAGTTCTTC. Its translation: CSVEIGVYNEQFF.